The rows below give T cell receptor beta chains drawn from one sample of a study of response to subunit inactivated influenza vaccine. TCRdb reprocessed the RT-PCR reads with MiXCR, giving one entry per CDR3 protein. In the table there are hundreds of thousands of distinct CDR3 sequences, 9% to 15% of which are singletons. The input for sequencing was non-naive T cells sorted from PBMCs, taken around 15 days before vaccination. The receptors derive from a man over 45 who received an inactivated influenza vaccine. Both conserved end residues are trimmed from each CDR3. Clone size, where shown, is once, few, many, or a class for clones that have expanded.

v_call	j_call	clone_size	cdr3_aa
TRBV4-1	TRBJ2-1	many	ASSQDLGRGPYNEQF
TRBV18	TRBJ2-1	NA	ASSPGTGGSNEQF
TRBV4-2	TRBJ2-7	few	ASSQGFGQLEQY
TRBV2	TRBJ2-7	once	ASSREGTSYEQY
TRBV20-1	TRBJ1-2	many	SAMGQGADGYT
TRBV20-1	TRBJ2-2	NA	SARRGAAANTGELF
TRBV2	TRBJ1-2	NA	ASSPGHLRFYGYT
TRBV7-8	TRBJ1-4	few	ASSLAELGGEKLF
TRBV18	TRBJ2-7	many	ASSLWGGYEQY
TRBV20-1	TRBJ2-1	few	SARLGHSPYNEQF
TRBV7-6	TRBJ1-6	NA	ASSPAHPDNSPLH
TRBV7-2	TRBJ2-2	few	ASRADSGLNTGELF
TRBV28	TRBJ1-5	NA	ASRQGGNQPQH
TRBV11-2	TRBJ2-5	few	ASSVGYRDQETQY
TRBV20-1	TRBJ2-3	few	SARDRVTDTQY
TRBV4-2	TRBJ1-2	NA	ASSPRSRGIYGYT
TRBV27	TRBJ1-4	few	ASSSDRSFEKLF
TRBV11-2	TRBJ2-5	NA	ASSLRGGAFSPETQY
TRBV11-2	TRBJ1-5	few	ASSLVVGGRDLNQPQH
TRBV4-3	TRBJ2-7	NA	ASSQGTSNSYEQY
TRBV6-2/TRBV6-3	TRBJ2-5	NA	ASSHPGQGAETQY
TRBV7-2	TRBJ2-7	NA	ASSLVWYEQY